This T cell receptor (beta chain) was recovered during a study of blood T cell repertoires in COVID-19. The cohort comprised adults aged about 18 to 90 years residing in approximately 22 US areas. Shortly before study entry, within 2 weeks, exposed participants had met a COVID-19 case. In the source study's methods: The assay estimated nucleated cells by amplifying reference gene primers. TCRdb keeps only in-frame clones here, not all; method: immunoSEQ multiplex PCR. V and J calls and clone size are copied from that table; D and trimming were computed from the DNA. Of about 140,000 clones listed, 65% to 85% are singletons. The germline V gene has CDR1 LNHDA and CDR2 SQIVND (reference sequence). Trimming took 2 bases from V and 4 from J, leaving 14 bases between them. CDR3 size: 16 residues.

This chain uses TRBV19 with TRBJ2-2; D ambiguous. Input material: PBMCs or T cells enriched from blood (not recorded which). This clonotype was sampled from a man aged 65 to 85 who had been exposed to COVID-19. The DNA for the CDR3 is TGTGCCAGTAGTATAAGTTTACGGTCGGGCACCGGGGAGCTGTTTTTT. Translating it yields CASSISLRSGTGELFF.